This entry lists 16 T cell receptor beta chains sequenced from one sample in a study of human T cells and chemical hapten exposure. This sample's time point: pre-sensitization, week 0. This sample's treatment: therapeutic diphenylcyclopropenone sensitization with weekly scalp DPC. Each CDR3 protein is one row after TCRdb ran MiXCR on the RACE reads. Of fewer than 140,000 distinct CDR3 sequences listed, roughly an eighth are singletons. Here the sequenced sample was whole blood, taken in connection with sensitization to the hapten diphenylcyclopropenone (DPC). The source of these receptors is a woman aged 45-65 years with alopecia areata. Some clones in this sample may be carry-over from other donors' samples.

The rearrangement links TRBV5-1 to TRBJ2-1, with D tentatively TRBD2 (6 bases). The germline V gene has CDR1 SGHRS and CDR2 YFSETQ. The length of the CDR3 is 15 residues. Between the trimmed V and J ends, which lost 6 bases and 3 bases, there was a span of 16 bases. In nucleotides, the CDR3 is TGCGCCAGCACCCTGGGAGGCGGACGCTACAATGAGCAGTTCTTC. Translated, it gives CASTLGGGRYNEQFF. The entire variable domain, with the rest obtained from reference TRBV5-1 and TRBJ2-1, is as follows: KAGVTQTPRYLIKTRGQQVTLSCSPISGHRSVSWYQQTPGQGLQFLFEYFSETQRNKGNFPGRFSGRQFSNSRSEMNVSTLELGDSALYLCASTLGGGRYNEQFFGPGTRLTVL.

This clonotype was counted only a few times. V gene TRBV4-3 combines with J gene TRBJ2-4, with unresolved D. Trimming removed 1 base at V and 0 bases at J, with 10 bases between. The length of the CDR3 is 16 residues. Germline V CDR1 and CDR2: LGHNA, YSLEER. CDR3 DNA: TGCGCCAGCAGCCAAGCCCAGAGCCTAGCCAAAAACATTCAGTACTTC. As protein: CASSQAQSLAKNIQYF.

This clonotype was counted ten times or more. This chain links TRBV6-2 or TRBV6-3 with TRBJ1-6; D is possibly TRBD1 (6 bases). The CDR3 sequence is 14 residues long. Trimming removed 4 bases from V and 6 bases from J, with 10 bases in between. Looked up from germline, CDR1 is MNHEY and CDR2 is SVGEGT. The CDR3, as DNA: TGTGCCAGCAGTTGGATACAGGGTAATTCACCCCTCCACTTT. Translated, it gives CASSWIQGNSPLHF.

This chain joins TRBV29-1 and TRBJ1-1; possibly TRBD1 for D (5 bases). CDR3 size: 13 residues. V lost 3 bases and J lost 5, with 13 bases in between. Germline V lookup: CDR1 SQVTM, CDR2 ANQGSEA. CDR3 residues: CSVDQGWGTEAFF. Written as DNA, the CDR3 is TGCAGCGTTGATCAGGGATGGGGTACTGAAGCTTTCTTT.

This clonotype has more than one count but fewer than ten. The chain is built from TRBV2 and TRBJ2-3; perhaps TRBD1 as D (6 bases). CDR1 and CDR2 from the germline V gene are SNHLY and FYNNEI. The CDR3 covers 16 residues. Trimming removed 6 bases from V and 0 bases from J, with 16 bases in between. The DNA of the CDR3 is TGTGCCAGCAGGAAACAGGGTCCATCTAGCACAGATACGCAGTATTTT. As protein: CASRKQGPSSTDTQYF.

This clonotype has more than one count but fewer than ten. This chain connects TRBV4-2 to TRBJ2-3; D may be TRBD2 (5 bases). This CDR3 is built from 16 residues. The germline V gene encodes CDR1 LGHNA and CDR2 YNFKEQ. The V end lost 2 bases, the J end lost 4 bases, and 16 bases lay between the germline ends. Written as DNA, the CDR3 is TGTGCCAGCAGCCAACCGCCCGGGAAGAGCGCAGATACGCAGTATTTT. Amino acid sequence: CASSQPPGKSADTQYF.

This clonotype was counted a few times. The rearrangement joins TRBV7-6 to TRBJ2-7; possibly TRBD1 for D (6 bases). Germline values: CDR1 SGHVS, CDR2 FNYEAQ. This CDR3 is 14 amino acids long. V was shortened by 5 bases and J by 6 bases, with 17 bases between the two germline ends. The DNA for the CDR3 is TGTGCCAGCAGCCGCGGACAGTATCAAATCGAGCAGTACTTC. The encoded protein is CASSRGQYQIEQYF.

This clonotype has only a few counts. The CDR3 bases are TGTGCCAGCAGTTTCCAAGCGGGGGGCCCCTACGAGCAGTACTTC. Translated: CASSFQAGGPYEQYF. The chain links TRBV27 to TRBJ2-7; 9 bases fit TRBD2. Germline V gene lookup returns CDR1 MNHEY and CDR2 SMNVEV (reference sequence). The V gene end was trimmed by 3 bases and the J gene end by 2 bases; junction bases not matched to a gene: 5. The CDR3 has 15 residues.

At least ten counts were recorded for this clonotype. This chain joins TRBV12-3 or TRBV12-4 and TRBJ1-1; D not resolved. The CDR3 contains 13 residues. The V end was cut by 6 bases, the J end by 5 bases, with 13 bases between. DNA for the CDR3: TGTGCCAGCAGCCTCCCCCCGAGGACTGAAGCTTTCTTT. This gives the protein CASSLPPRTEAFF.

This rearrangement joins TRBV5-6 to TRBJ1-2; D unclear. Germline V lookup: CDR1 SGHDT, CDR2 YYEEEE. V dropped 3 bases and J dropped 12 bases, with 12 bases sitting between them. The CDR3 contains 11 residues. The CDR3 spells CASSSLRSHTF. The CDR3 bases are TGTGCCAGCAGCTCCCTTCGTTCCCACACCTTC.

This clonotype was seen a handful of times. The chain joins TRBV20-1 to TRBJ1-6; 8 bases match TRBD1. Germline lookup yields CDR1 DFQATT and CDR2 SNEGSKA (reference sequence). The length of the CDR3 is 17 residues. V lost 6 bases to trimming and J lost 4 bases; unmatched junction nucleotides: 14. The CDR3 is CSAPLWDRWEYNSPLHF. The CDR3 DNA reads as TGCAGTGCCCCACTTTGGGACAGGTGGGAATATAATTCACCCCTCCACTTT.

The chain couples TRBV2 to TRBJ1-1, with 11 positions matching TRBD1. The CDR3 spans 16 residues. Germline V lookup: CDR1 SNHLY, CDR2 FYNNEI. V lost 3 bases and J lost 3; bases outside the gene matches: 6. CDR3 nucleotides: TGTGCCAGCAGTGACCCGGGACAGGGGGGAGACACTGAAGCTTTCTTT. Translation gives CASSDPGQGGDTEAFF.

This clonotype appeared many times. This chain connects TRBV12-3 or TRBV12-4 to TRBJ1-2, with TRBD1 identical over 7 bases. The V and J ends lost 2 bases and 14 bases, in that order; junction bases with no gene match: 5. The CDR3 spans 11 residues. This CDR3 is CASSLSGQKTF. CDR3 bases: TGTGCCAGCAGTTTATCGGGACAGAAAACCTTC.

This clonotype was counted between two and nine times. V and J are TRBV7-2 and TRBJ2-6; D is possibly TRBD2 (5 bases). CDR1 is SGHTA and CDR2 is FQGNSA in the germline V gene. CDR3 length equals 15 residues. V lost 4 bases and J lost 3, with 10 bases in between. CDR3 DNA sequence: TGTGCCAGCAGCTCTCAGGCGGGTGGGGCCAACGTCCTGACTTTC. Translation: CASSSQAGGANVLTF. The full variable domain, rest sourced from reference TRBV7-2 and TRBJ2-6, is GAGVSQSPSNKVTEKGKDVELRCDPISGHTALYWYRQSLGQGLEFLIYFQGNSAPDKSGLPSDRFSAERTGGSVSTLTIQRTQQEDSAVYLCASSSQAGGANVLTFGAGSRLTVL.

This clonotype was recorded at least ten times. V is TRBV4-3 and J is TRBJ2-5; 14 bases are shared with TRBD2. Germline-derived CDR1 and CDR2 are LGHNA and YSLEER. The CDR3 sequence is 17 residues long. Trimming removed 1 base from V and 1 base from J; junction bases left unmatched: 2. The CDR3 loop is CASSQGTSGGFQETQYF. In DNA form, the CDR3 reads TGCGCCAGCAGCCAAGGGACTAGCGGGGGGTTCCAAGAGACCCAGTACTTC.

The rearrangement joins TRBV2 to TRBJ2-3; 10 bases are a match to TRBD2. The J segment lost 4 bases and the V segment lost 8 bases, leaving 6 bases of the junction unmatched. Germline V lookup: CDR1 SNHLY, CDR2 FYNNEI. The CDR3 has 14 amino acids. CDR3 sequence reads: CASGGLAFSDTQYF. CDR3 DNA sequence: TGTGCCAGCGGGGGACTAGCGTTCTCAGATACGCAGTATTTT. Variable domain in full (rest from reference TRBV2 and TRBJ2-3): EPEVTQTPSHQVTQMGQEVILRCVPISNHLYFYWYRQILGQKVEFLVSFYNNEISEKSEIFDDQFSVERPDGSNFTLKIRSTKLEDSAMYFCASGGLAFSDTQYFGPGTRLTVL.